These 2 T cell receptor beta chains were all obtained from the same sample, sequenced in a study of OX40 agonist ivuxolimab in advanced cancers. Only in-frame clones appear in the TCRdb table, and some are missing; sequencing was by immunoSEQ multiplex PCR. The sample shows 50,000 to 75,000 clones, approximately 92% of them seen only once. The specimen comprised CD4+ or CD8+ T cells sorted from blood, sampled in a trial of the OX40 agonist ivuxolimab. These TCRs come from an adult with an advanced solid tumor such as melanoma, head and neck, liver or kidney cancer.

The chain couples TRBV4-1 to TRBJ2-7; D is unresolved. Trimming pared 3 bases from V and 1 base from J, leaving 16 bases between. CDR1 is MGHRA, CDR2 YSYEKL, per germline. The length of the CDR3 is 16 residues. The CDR3 is CASSQAPRTSSYEQYF. CDR3 coding DNA: TGCGCCAGCAGCCAGGCTCCGCGGACCTCTTCCTACGAGCAGTACTTC.

This chain links TRBV7-6 with TRBJ2-7; possible D gene TRBD2, 7 bases. This CDR3 region has 16 residues. Germline loops: CDR1 SGHVS, CDR2 FNYEAQ. The ends were cut back, 8 bases at V and 5 bases at J, with 25 bases in the middle. The CDR3: CASVSGTSLVLDEQYF. In DNA, the CDR3 is TGTGCCAGCGTAAGCGGGACAAGCCTAGTGCTCGACGAGCAGTACTTC.